This T cell receptor (beta chain) was found in a study of CD8 T cells in ankylosing spondylitis. Study outcomes and limitations: The authors found the disease-linked clones to be CD8+ and relatively rare in peripheral blood. Reported data indicate significant enrichment of disease-linked clones within matched ankylosing spondylitis synovial fluid. A TCR beta motif made of under 10 highly homologous variants seemed typical of ankylosing spondylitis blood.

This clonotype has a handful of counts. Its antigen is unidentified. With 6 bases clipped from V and 2 bases from J, the junction kept 8 bases outside the gene matches. This CDR3 has 16 residues. CDR1 and CDR2 (germline): MNHEY, SMNVEV (reference sequence). TCRdb called the 5' RACE reads again in MiXCR, with one record for every CDR3 protein. The sample contains approximately 100,000 distinct CDR3 sequences, roughly 8.7% of which appear only once. The V gene is TRBV27, the J gene TRBJ2-2; 8 bases are shared with TRBD2. The TCR sequence derives from a male donor with ankylosing spondylitis or in good health (not recorded which). Sequenced: blood, either unsorted or a sorted T cell fraction (not recorded which). DNA of the CDR3: TGTGCCAGCAGCCGTCTCGGGGGGGTTAACACCGGGGAGCTGTTTTTT. Protein product: CASSRLGGVNTGELFF.